One sample yielded the 25 T cell receptor beta chains listed below, sequenced in a study of cytomegalovirus exposure and HLA in healthy donors. Only in-frame clones appear in the TCRdb table, and some are missing; sequencing was by immunoSEQ multiplex PCR. The top ten clones hold 0.3% to 0.4% of a sample with some 250,000 clones, around 90% of them seen once. The sequenced material came from PBMCs. Receptor source: a woman aged 18-29 years in good health and CMV-seronegative.

The genes are TRBV5-5 and TRBJ2-1; 9 bases agree with TRBD1. The CDR3 has 15 amino acids. The J segment lost 4 bases and the V segment lost 3 bases, leaving 5 bases of the junction unmatched. Germline V gives CDR1 SGHKS, CDR2 YYEKEE (reference sequence). CDR3 loop: CASSSGTGLYNEQFF. CDR3 in DNA: TGTGCCAGCAGCTCCGGGACAGGGCTTTACAATGAGCAGTTCTTC.

This chain connects TRBV4-1 to TRBJ2-7; 15 nucleotides agree with TRBD2. Germline V gene lookup returns CDR1 MGHRA and CDR2 YSYEKL. There are 16 residues in the CDR3. J was trimmed by 7 bases and V by 4 bases; bases with no gene match: 8. CDR3 sequence (DNA): TGCGCCAGCAGCCGAGCCGAGGGACTAGCGGGGGGTGAGCAGTACTTC. Protein sequence: CASSRAEGLAGGEQYF.

The chain is built from TRBV6-1 and TRBJ2-2, with TRBD2 as a possible D gene (5 bases). This CDR3 contains 13 residues. Germline lookup yields CDR1 MNHNS and CDR2 SASEGT. The V end lost 1 base, the J end lost 8 bases, and 8 bases lay between the germline ends. CDR3 in DNA: TGTGCCAGCAGTGAAGATGGGGAGGGGGAGCTGTTTTTT. It yields the protein CASSEDGEGELFF.

The count of this clone is one. The rearrangement uses TRBV7-6 and TRBJ1-1; D is perhaps TRBD1 (5 bases). The length of the CDR3 is 15 residues. Per germline, CDR1 SGHVS and CDR2 FNYEAQ. The germline V and J ends were trimmed by 5 bases and 1 base, with 14 bases remaining between them. The CDR3 coding sequence is TGTGCCAGCAGCCAACCCCCCGACAGGAACACTGAAGCTTTCTTT. This codes for CASSQPPDRNTEAFF.

This chain connects TRBV6-1 to TRBJ1-5; D may be TRBD1 (5 bases). Trimming left V 1 base short and J 6 bases short, with 7 bases between. The germline V gene has CDR1 MNHNS and CDR2 SASEGT. The CDR3 runs 13 residues. CDR3 residues: CASSEVGAQPQHF. CDR3 nucleotides: TGTGCCAGCAGTGAAGTAGGGGCTCAGCCCCAGCATTTT.

The chain recombines TRBV7-8 with TRBJ1-6, with 9 bases that match TRBD1. The CDR3 consists of 17 residues. Germline assignment: CDR1 SGHVS and CDR2 FQNEAQ. J lost 6 bases, V lost 5 bases, and 11 bases had no gene match. CDR3: CASSPTAATGGNSPLHF. DNA of the CDR3: TGTGCCAGCAGCCCGACCGCCGCGACAGGGGGTAATTCACCCCTCCACTTT. Together with reference TRBV7-8 and TRBJ1-6, the CDR3 gives the full variable domain: GAGVSQSPRYKVAKRGQDVALRCDPISGHVSLFWYQQALGQGPEFLTYFQNEAQLDKSGLPSDRFFAERPEGSVSTLKIQRTQQEDSAVYLCASSPTAATGGNSPLHFGNGTRLTVT.

This clone showed up just a few times. This chain uses TRBV5-5 with TRBJ2-5; D unclear. Trimming removed 4 bases from V and 1 base from J, with 2 bases in between. The CDR3 length is 11 residues. Per germline, CDR1 SGHKS and CDR2 YYEKEE (reference sequence). This CDR3 reads CASSLQETQYF. CDR3 nucleotide sequence: TGTGCCAGCAGCCTCCAAGAGACCCAGTACTTC.

This chain joins TRBV6-5 and TRBJ2-7; 7 bases agree with TRBD2. The CDR3 sequence is 12 residues long. The J segment lost 1 base and the V segment lost 8 bases, leaving 2 bases of the junction unmatched. Germline loops: CDR1 MNHEY, CDR2 SVGAGI. This chain's CDR3 is CASWGGSYEQYF. CDR3 in DNA: TGTGCCAGCTGGGGGGGGTCCTACGAGCAGTACTTC.

This rearrangement joins TRBV18 to TRBJ2-2; 8 nucleotides line up with TRBD1. CDR3 length: 15 residues. Germline V gives CDR1 KGHSH, CDR2 LQKENI. V shed 6 bases and J 6 bases; nucleotides not matched to a gene: 9. The CDR3 nucleotides read TGTGCCAGCTCTCAAGGACAGGGAAGGGCCGGGGAGCTGTTTTTT. It specifies CASSQGQGRAGELFF.

The chain joins TRBV28 to TRBJ2-7; 9 nucleotides agree with TRBD2. This CDR3 is 14 amino acids long. Per the germline V gene, CDR1 is MDHEN and CDR2 is SYDVKM. The trim removed 2 bases at V and 2 bases at J, leaving 1 base unmatched. The CDR3 nucleotides read TGTGCCAGCAGTTTAGCGGGGGGGCCCTACGAGCAGTACGTC. It specifies CASSLAGGPYEQYV.

Worth noting for this clone: The same CDR3 is also encoded by other DNA sequences in this sample. J is TRBJ2-1 and V is TRBV5-1, with D possibly matching TRBD2 (6 bases). The CDR3 sequence is 15 residues long. Looked up from germline, CDR1 is SGHRS and CDR2 is YFSETQ. Trimming shortened V by 1 base and J by 0 bases, and 8 bases separated the two germline ends. The DNA of the CDR3 is TGCGCCAGCAGCTTGTCCGGGAGCTCCTACAATGAGCAGTTCTTC. This gives the protein CASSLSGSSYNEQFF.

The chain links TRBV7-2 to TRBJ2-3; 9 bases align to TRBD2. Germline-derived CDR1 and CDR2 are SGHTA and FQGNSA. Trimming took 0 bases from V and 1 from J; bases not matched to a gene: 20. The CDR3 sequence is 22 residues long. This CDR3 reads CASSLAPPLAGRSPPRTDTQYF. DNA of the CDR3: TGTGCCAGCAGCTTAGCGCCCCCGCTAGCGGGGAGGTCTCCACCCCGCACAGATACGCAGTATTTT.

The chain couples TRBV28 to TRBJ1-4, with unresolved D. V was trimmed by 1 base and J by 11 bases, leaving 5 bases between them. Germline-derived CDR1 and CDR2 are MDHEN and SYDVKM. The CDR3 extends over 11 amino acids. DNA for the CDR3: TGTGCCAGCAGTTTATACGGGAAACTGTTTTTT. Translating gives CASSLYGKLFF.

The V call is TRBV7-2, the J call TRBJ2-7; 8 bases agree with TRBD2. Germline-derived CDR1 and CDR2 are SGHTA and FQGNSA. The CDR3 contains 15 residues. The V and J ends lost 5 bases and 2 bases, in that order; junction bases with no gene match: 8. The CDR3, as DNA: TGTGCCAGCAGCCTCATCGGCGGGGGGACCTACGAGCAGTACTTC. This gives the protein CASSLIGGGTYEQYF.

Details on this clone: The junction does not match germline at one end; this may be a read error. The chain has TRBV7-7 and TRBJ2-2, with no clear D. Germline CDR1 reads SSHAT; CDR2 reads FNYEAQ (reference sequence). The CDR3 runs to 13 residues. CDR3 loop: CASSPLNTGELFF. The CDR3 nucleotides are TGTGCTAGCAGCCCCCTAAACACCGGGGAGCTGTTTTTT.

The CDR3: CASSLLLTGGNQPQHF. For the CDR3, the DNA is TGTGCCAGCAGTTTATTGCTTACAGGGGGCAATCAGCCCCAGCATTTT. The chain recombines TRBV28 with TRBJ1-5; TRBD1 matches at 7 bases. From germline, CDR1 is MDHEN and CDR2 SYDVKM. CDR3 length: 16 amino acids. With 1 base clipped from V and 2 bases from J, the junction kept 5 bases outside the gene matches.

The chain has TRBV5-6 and TRBJ2-1; 8 positions agree with TRBD1. CDR1 and CDR2 from the germline V gene are SGHDT and YYEEEE. This CDR3 comprises 16 residues. V trimming: 1 base; J trimming: 7 bases; junction bases outside the gene matches: 10. This CDR3 reads CASSLRLGQDRNEQFF. The DNA of the CDR3 is TGTGCCAGCAGCTTGCGTCTGGGACAGGATAGGAATGAGCAGTTCTTC. Full variable domain (missing parts from reference TRBV5-6 and TRBJ2-1): DAGVTQSPTHLIKTRGQQVTLRCSPKSGHDTVSWYQQALGQGPQFIFQYYEEEERQRGNFPDRFSGHQFPNYSSELNVNALLLGDSALYLCASSLRLGQDRNEQFFGPGTRLTVL.

This chain uses TRBV18 with TRBJ1-1; no clear D gene. V was shortened by 2 bases and J by 0 bases, with 7 bases between the two germline ends. Per germline, CDR1 KGHSH and CDR2 LQKENI. CDR3 length: 14 amino acids. Here the CDR3 DNA reads TGTGCCAGCTCACCAAGACAACTGAACACTGAAGCTTTCTTT. It yields the protein CASSPRQLNTEAFF. Full variable domain (rest looked up from reference TRBV18 and TRBJ1-1): NAGVMQNPRHLVRRRGQEARLRCSPMKGHSHVYWYRQLPEEGLKFMVYLQKENIIDESGMPKERFSAEFPKEGPSILRIQQVVRGDSAAYFCASSPRQLNTEAFFGQGTRLTVV.

The rearrangement links TRBV5-1 to TRBJ2-5; 8 bases are shared with TRBD2. The CDR3 has 14 residues. V lost 7 bases and J lost 6; bases outside the gene matches: 11. Germline V gives CDR1 SGHRS, CDR2 YFSETQ. Here the CDR3 DNA reads TGCGCCAGCGGCGGGGGGACCCAAGAGAAGACCCAGTACTTC. Translation gives CASGGGTQEKTQYF.

The chain employs TRBV18 and TRBJ1-6; TRBD1 aligns across 7 bases. The CDR3 consists of 18 residues. V shed 1 base and J 0 bases; nucleotides not matched to a gene: 6. Germline V lookup: CDR1 KGHSH, CDR2 LQKENI. The CDR3 sequence: CASSPQGALSSYNSPLHF. The CDR3 DNA sequence: TGTGCCAGCTCACCACAGGGGGCGTTGAGCTCCTATAATTCACCCCTCCACTTT.

This clone was detected a few times. This chain joins TRBV9 and TRBJ1-1, with 7 bases aligning to TRBD1. Trimming removed 3 bases from V and 4 bases from J; junction bases left unmatched: 9. Germline CDR1 and CDR2: SGDLS and YYNGEE. The CDR3 extends over 15 amino acids. The CDR3 coding sequence is TGTGCCAGCAGCGGCCGACAGGGCGTAGGCACTGAAGCTTTCTTT. Protein sequence: CASSGRQGVGTEAFF.

The gene calls are TRBV5-6 and TRBJ2-1; 11 nucleotides align to TRBD1. CDR3 size: 15 residues. Germline assignment: CDR1 SGHDT and CDR2 YYEEEE. The V and J ends lost 1 base and 7 bases, in that order; junction bases with no gene match: 4. This chain's CDR3 is CASSLRDRGFNEQFF. In DNA form, the CDR3 reads TGTGCCAGCAGCTTGCGGGACAGGGGGTTTAATGAGCAGTTCTTC.

This chain uses TRBV15 with TRBJ1-5; D perhaps matches TRBD1 (6 bases). Germline V CDR1 and CDR2: LNHNV, YYDKDF (reference sequence). V was clipped by 2 bases and J by 7 bases, with 21 bases between them. The length of the CDR3 is 17 residues. The CDR3 nucleotides are TGTGCCACCAGCAGACCTCCTTTCGACAGGTTGGGGCAGCCCCAGCATTTT. It is translated as CATSRPPFDRLGQPQHF.

This clone was counted once. J is TRBJ1-2 and V is TRBV4-1; possible D gene TRBD1, 5 bases. The CDR3 is 16 amino acids. The V gene's germline CDR1 is MGHRA and CDR2 YSYEKL. V gave up 1 base and J gave up 8 bases, with 20 bases separating them. CDR3 sequence (DNA): TGCGCCAGCAGCCAAGGTTGGGGGGAACCCTCGCTAGGCTACACCTTC. It encodes CASSQGWGEPSLGYTF.

The chain is built from TRBV30 and TRBJ2-7; perhaps TRBD2 as D (6 bases). The germline CDR1 and CDR2 sequences are GTSNPN and SVGIG (reference sequence). This CDR3 is 11 amino acids long. V was cut by 0 bases and J by 7 bases, with 7 bases left in between. This chain's CDR3 is CAWSVGGEQYF. DNA of the CDR3: TGTGCCTGGAGTGTTGGGGGGGAGCAGTACTTC.